One and the same sample provided the 2 T cell receptor beta chains below, sequenced in a study of CXCR3-negative and CXCR3-positive naive CD8 T cells. All TRB cDNA libraries came from 5' RACE performed with UMI labels. TCRdb re-called the 5' RACE reads and gives one entry per CDR3 protein, without DNA. The table lists 150,000 or so distinct CDR3 sequences. General study points: Relative to CXCR3-negative naive cells, CXCR3-positive naive cells had more hydrophobic TRB CDR3s.

Their antigens are not known. Material for sequencing was naive CXCR3+ CD8+ T cells from blood. Subset described: CD45RO-CCR7+CD27+CD95- naive CD8+ T cells expressing CXCR3 (TNR3+). Source of these receptors: a human donor in good health. Some clones in this sample may be carry-over from other donors' samples.

This chain links TRBV6-6 with TRBJ2-1; TCRdb's D gene call, TRBD2, goes unchecked for lack of DNA. Germline CDR1 is MNHNY and CDR2 is SVGAGI (reference sequence). This CDR3 has 16 residues. The CDR3 spells CASSSLAEILYNEQFF.

The chain recombines TRBV5-5 with TRBJ2-1; lacking DNA, the TRBD1 call made by TCRdb goes unchecked. Germline values: CDR1 SGHKS, CDR2 YYEKEE (reference sequence). CDR3 length: 15 residues. CDR3 loop: CASSQGQVDLSEQFF. Supplemented by reference TRBV5-5 and TRBJ2-1, the full variable domain reads DAGVTQSPTHLIKTRGQQVTLRCSPISGHKSVSWYQQVLGQGPQFIFQYYEKEERGRGNFPDRFSARQFPNYSSELNVNALLLGDSALYLCASSQGQVDLSEQFFGPGTRLTVL.